The sequence of this TCR beta chain was determined in a study of CD8+ T cells in alopecia areata. Study context: Each of the treated patients was given oral tofacitinib, 5 to 10 mg twice daily, for moderate-to-severe alopecia areata. Tofacitinib continued for 6 to 18 months and was then withheld for 6 months. The study, taken as a whole, reports: Clonality was higher in lesional than normal scalp, especially in alopecia totalis/universalis.

Researchers gathered lesional scalp punch biopsies and peripheral blood from patients with alopecia areata. About this clone itself: Its antigen remains unknown.

The sequencing template was cDNA reverse transcribed from extracted RNA. Profiled with immunoSEQ multiplex PCR; TCRdb holds only in-frame clones, not every one. The profile shows 100,000 to 150,000 clones, 45% to 50% of them singletons. CDR3 length: 15 amino acids. Trimming cost V 1 base and J 1 base, with 8 bases left between them. Germline V gene data show CDR1 as PRHDT and CDR2 as FYEKMQ (reference sequence). V gene TRBV13 combines with J gene TRBJ2-1, with D tentatively TRBD2 (7 bases). The source is a human donor with alopecia areata. The source material was CD8+ T cells sorted from blood, sampled at week 0. Here the CDR3 DNA reads TGTGCCAGCAGCTTAGAGGGGGGGTCCTACAATGAGCAGTTCTTC. Its translation: CASSLEGGSYNEQFF.